This TCR beta chain was captured in a study of blood T cell repertoires in COVID-19. The CDR3 is 17 residues long. CDR1 and CDR2 from the germline V gene are MGHRA and YSYEKL. With 0 bases clipped from V and 2 bases from J, the junction kept 9 bases outside the gene matches. Profiled with immunoSEQ multiplex PCR; TCRdb holds only in-frame clones, not every one. The data show 200,000 to 250,000 clones, with around 88% seen just once and roughly 1.5% held by the top ten. V gene TRBV4-1 combines with J gene TRBJ2-5, with 7 positions matching TRBD2. The sequencing sample was made of peripheral blood. This clonotype was obtained from a man aged 18 to 30 with active or convalescent COVID-19. The CDR3 loop reads CASSQDAGWEGQETQYF. Here the CDR3 DNA reads TGCGCCAGCAGCCAAGATGCGGGTTGGGAGGGACAAGAGACCCAGTACTTC.